The 21 T cell receptor beta chains below all came from one sample that was sequenced in a study of cytomegalovirus exposure and HLA in healthy donors. Researchers ran the PCR with 60 Vbeta and 13 Jbeta primers. Clones were read by immunoSEQ multiplex PCR, and TCRdb kept only the in-frame ones, dropping some. Of about 200,000 clones in the sample, roughly 13% were seen once. The sample comprised PBMCs. These receptors all stem from a man aged 45 to 65 in good health and CMV-seropositive.

V is TRBV6-1 and J is TRBJ1-6, with D unresolved. CDR1 is MNHNS and CDR2 is SASEGT in the germline V gene. There are 16 residues in the CDR3. V lost 7 bases and J lost 0, with 13 bases in between. The CDR3 DNA is TGTGCCAGCACCGAAGCGGGGAGCTCCTATAATTCACCCCTCCACTTT. Protein sequence: CASTEAGSSYNSPLHF.

This clone was picked up a small number of times. The chain links TRBV15 to TRBJ1-4, with TRBD1 identical over 9 bases. The CDR3 has 14 residues. V lost 5 bases and J lost 6; bases outside the gene matches: 4. Germline values: CDR1 LNHNV, CDR2 YYDKDF (reference sequence). In DNA form, the CDR3 reads TGTGCCACCAGCTGGGACAGGGACCATGAAAAACTGTTTTTT. This codes for CATSWDRDHEKLFF.

The table lists this clone with a few counts. The chain employs TRBV6-5 and TRBJ1-2, with 7 bases lining up with TRBD1. This CDR3 has 16 residues. Germline CDR1 and CDR2: MNHEY and SVGAGI. The V gene end was trimmed by 0 bases and the J gene end by 6 bases; junction bases not matched to a gene: 10. The CDR3 DNA sequence: TGTGCCAGCAGTTACTCTACAGGGGCCCATGGAGATGGCTACACCTTC. It codes for CASSYSTGAHGDGYTF.

The chain uses TRBV5-1 and TRBJ2-5; possible D gene TRBD2, 5 bases. Between the trimmed V and J ends, which lost 0 bases and 4 bases, there was a span of 10 bases. Germline-derived CDR1 and CDR2 are SGHRS and YFSETQ. The CDR3 sequence is 14 residues long. The CDR3 nucleotides read TGCGCCAGCAGCTTGGAGGCAGGAGGAGAGACCCAGTACTTC. It yields the protein CASSLEAGGETQYF.

The V and J genes are TRBV27 and TRBJ1-3; D unclear. Germline V gives CDR1 MNHEY, CDR2 SMNVEV (reference sequence). CDR3 length: 15 amino acids. Trimming stripped 5 bases from V and 0 bases from J, with 11 bases between. The DNA of the CDR3 is TGTGCCAGCAGTCAAGACATCTTCTCTGGAAACACCATATATTTT. It translates to CASSQDIFSGNTIYF.

The chain employs TRBV5-1 and TRBJ2-1, with 14 nucleotides matching TRBD2. After removal of 6 bases from V and 2 bases from J, the junction contained 4 bases not matched to a gene. The CDR3 runs to 16 residues. Germline CDR1 and CDR2: SGHRS and YFSETQ. CDR3 amino acids: CASTRLAGGPYNEQFF. The CDR3 DNA follows: TGCGCCAGCACCAGACTAGCGGGGGGGCCCTACAATGAGCAGTTCTTC. Combining the CDR3 with reference TRBV5-1 and TRBJ2-1 gives the whole variable domain KAGVTQTPRYLIKTRGQQVTLSCSPISGHRSVSWYQQTPGQGLQFLFEYFSETQRNKGNFPGRFSGRQFSNSRSEMNVSTLELGDSALYLCASTRLAGGPYNEQFFGPGTRLTVL.

This chain links TRBV28 with TRBJ1-5; 7 bases agree with TRBD1. The V segment lost 3 bases and the J segment 1 base; nucleotides outside the gene matches: 3. The CDR3 extends over 15 amino acids. Per germline, CDR1 MDHEN and CDR2 SYDVKM. The CDR3 region is CASSFRQGSNQPQHF. DNA of the CDR3: TGTGCCAGCAGTTTCCGACAGGGAAGCAATCAGCCCCAGCATTTT.

The rearrangement uses TRBV9 and TRBJ1-1; unclear D gene. Per the germline V gene, CDR1 is SGDLS and CDR2 is YYNGEE. This CDR3 is built from 13 residues. V was shortened by 4 bases and J by 1 base, with 8 bases between the two germline ends. The CDR3 sequence: CASSTTGNTEAFF. The CDR3 DNA is TGTGCCAGCAGCACGACGGGGAACACTGAAGCTTTCTTT.

About this clone: Other DNA variants within this sample encode the same CDR3. V gene TRBV18 combines with J gene TRBJ1-1; TRBD1 matches at 10 bases. CDR3 length: 14 amino acids. Unmatched junction bases numbered 6, after V lost 3 bases and J lost 8 bases. The germline V gene encodes CDR1 KGHSH and CDR2 LQKENI. CDR3 in amino acids: CASSPTGGEAEAFF. In DNA form, the CDR3 reads TGTGCCAGCTCACCGACAGGGGGCGAAGCCGAAGCTTTCTTT.

A few counts support this clone. DNA of the CDR3: TGTGCCAGCAGTCTCAGAGGCCAGAGGTCAGATACGCAGTATTTT. Residues: CASSLRGQRSDTQYF. V usage is TRBV27 and J usage is TRBJ2-3, with D unresolved. The germline CDR1 and CDR2 sequences are MNHEY and SMNVEV (reference sequence). CDR3 length equals 15 residues. V lost 5 bases, J lost 4 bases, and 16 bases lay in between.

This chain links TRBV15 with TRBJ2-3; 10 bases align to TRBD1. Per germline, CDR1 LNHNV and CDR2 YYDKDF (reference sequence). The CDR3 extends over 15 amino acids. Trimming took 4 bases from V and 4 from J; bases not matched to a gene: 5. CDR3 region: CATSNGQGVADTQYF. CDR3 nucleotide sequence: TGTGCCACCAGCAACGGACAGGGGGTCGCAGATACGCAGTATTTT. Filled out from reference TRBV15 and TRBJ2-3, the complete variable domain reads DAMVIQNPRYQVTQFGKPVTLSCSQTLNHNVMYWYQQKSSQAPKLLFHYYDKDFNNEADTPDNFQSRRPNTSFCFLDIRSPGLGDTAMYLCATSNGQGVADTQYFGPGTRLTVL.

This clone turned up a few times. V gene TRBV29-1 combines with J gene TRBJ2-1, with D possibly being TRBD2 (6 bases). This CDR3 contains 14 residues. Germline V gives CDR1 SQVTM, CDR2 ANQGSEA. V lost 2 bases, J lost 5 bases, and 13 bases lay in between. In nucleotides, the CDR3 is TGCAGCGTTGAACGGTGGCGGGATAACAATGAGCAGTTCTTC. Its translation is CSVERWRDNNEQFF.

The chain uses TRBV5-4 and TRBJ2-1; TRBD2 agrees at 14 bases. Germline CDR1 is SGHNT and CDR2 is YYREEE (reference sequence). The junction had 8 bases not matched to a gene; V was cut back by 4 bases and J by 2 bases. The CDR3 length is 18 residues. The CDR3 loop is CASSAGLAGDLTYNEQFF. As DNA, the CDR3 is TGTGCCAGCAGCGCGGGACTAGCGGGGGACCTGACCTACAATGAGCAGTTCTTC.

CDR3 residues: CASTPDYSYNEQFF. Here the CDR3 DNA reads TGTGCCAGCACCCCTGACTATTCTTACAATGAGCAGTTCTTC. The gene calls are TRBV7-2 and TRBJ2-1; D might be TRBD2 (5 bases). Germline V CDR1 and CDR2: SGHTA, FQGNSA. The V end lost 7 bases, the J end lost 4 bases, and 14 bases lay between the germline ends. This CDR3 has 14 amino acids.

The V call is TRBV5-1, the J call TRBJ2-3; 12 bases match TRBD2. The ends lost 6 bases at V and 4 bases at J; junction bases unmatched: 6. Germline assignment: CDR1 SGHRS and CDR2 YFSETQ. The CDR3 loop spans 15 amino acids. The CDR3 protein is CASTLTSGGADTQYF. The CDR3 DNA follows: TGCGCCAGCACCCTGACTAGCGGGGGTGCAGATACGCAGTATTTT.

This clone was counted between two and nine times. The CDR3 spells CAISDLPAKNIQYF. For the CDR3, the DNA is TGTGCCATCAGTGACCTCCCAGCCAAAAACATTCAGTACTTC. The V and J genes are TRBV10-3 and TRBJ2-4; D gene ambiguous. The CDR3 spans 14 residues. V was shortened by 3 bases and J by 0 bases, with 6 bases between the two germline ends. The germline CDR1 and CDR2 sequences are ENHRY and SYGVKD.

This chain joins TRBV29-1 and TRBJ2-5, with D possibly matching TRBD2 (7 bases). Germline V gene data show CDR1 as SQVTM and CDR2 as ANQGSEA. CDR3 length: 15 amino acids. Trimming cost V 7 bases and J 5 bases, with 23 bases left between them. CDR3 protein: CSATLGGGRGETQYF. Written as DNA, the CDR3 is TGCAGCGCCACCCTGGGTGGGGGGCGGGGGGAGACCCAGTACTTC.

This chain links TRBV5-4 with TRBJ2-2; 8 positions agree with TRBD1. V lost 4 bases and J lost 4; bases outside the gene matches: 6. CDR3 length: 15 residues. Germline V CDR1 and CDR2: SGHNT, YYREEE (reference sequence). CDR3 sequence (DNA): TGTGCCAGCAGCGGCCAGGGGGCTGGCACCGGGGAGCTGTTTTTT. Protein product: CASSGQGAGTGELFF.

The chain is built from TRBV9 and TRBJ1-2; a weak D match, TRBD1 (6 bases). The V end lost 4 bases, the J end lost 4 bases, and 11 bases lay between the germline ends. The germline gives CDR1 SGDLS, CDR2 YYNGEE. The CDR3 runs to 13 residues. CDR3 nucleotides: TGTGCCAGCAGCTCGTCAGGGGCCTATGGCTACACCTTC. Encoded protein: CASSSSGAYGYTF.

The genes are TRBV11-3 and TRBJ2-7; TRBD2 is a possible D gene (5 bases). Germline CDR1 and CDR2: SGHNT and YENEEA. CDR3 size: 13 residues. V lost 5 bases and J 0 bases, leaving 8 bases between the germline ends. The CDR3 bases are TGTGCCAGCAGCCCCGGGATCTCCTACGAGCAGTACGTC. Amino acid sequence: CASSPGISYEQYV.

The chain recombines TRBV6-1 with TRBJ2-7; maybe TRBD2 (5 bases). Trimming removed 6 bases at V and 3 bases at J, with 12 bases between. This CDR3 comprises 13 residues. Germline loops: CDR1 MNHNS, CDR2 SASEGT. CDR3 coding DNA: TGTGCCAGCAGGAGGGTGGGTAGCTACGAGCAGTACGTC. This translates into CASRRVGSYEQYV.